The next 26 T cell receptor beta chains were all read from a single sample in a study of molecular identifiers for immune sequencing clone quantification. TCRdb recomputed calls from the PCR reads with MiXCR, one row per CDR3 protein. This table has hundreds of thousands of distinct CDR3 sequences, less than 30% appearing once. The sample consisted of naive CD8+ T cells from blood, with Jurkat cell RNA spiked in. Subset meaning: FACS-sorted CD8+CD4-CCR7+CD45RA+ naive T cells. These receptors originate from a human donor in good health. Some libraries in this study had Jurkat cell RNA spiked in.

This clonotype came up many times. The chain uses TRBV20-1 and TRBJ2-7; TRBD2 matches at 7 bases. There are 14 residues in the CDR3. CDR1 DFQATT and CDR2 SNEGSKA come from the germline V gene (reference sequence). Losses at the gene ends were 0 bases for V and 4 bases for J; bases not matched to a gene: 6. CDR3 amino acids: CSARDRAGVYEQYF. In DNA, the CDR3 is TGCAGTGCTAGAGATCGGGCGGGAGTTTACGAGCAGTACTTC.

The sample holds many counts of this clonotype. The V and J genes are TRBV6-2 or TRBV6-3 and TRBJ2-7; D gene ambiguous. CDR3 length: 13 amino acids. Germline-derived CDR1 and CDR2 are MNHEY and SVGEGT. V shed 5 bases and J shed 2 bases, with 10 bases lying between them. DNA for the CDR3: TGTGCCAGCAGTACCGCCTCAACCTACGAGCAGTACTTC. This codes for CASSTASTYEQYF.

In this sample, this clonotype turned up many times. V usage is TRBV2 and J usage is TRBJ2-2, with D tentatively TRBD1 or TRBD2 (5 bases each). V was clipped by 3 bases and J by 5 bases, with 22 bases between them. The germline CDR1 and CDR2 sequences are SNHLY and FYNNEI. This CDR3 is 18 amino acids long. The chain's CDR3 is CASSERDRWTLGTGELFF. CDR3 DNA: TGTGCCAGCAGTGAGAGGGACCGCTGGACTTTGGGGACCGGGGAGCTGTTTTTT.

The table lists this clonotype with many counts. The rearrangement links TRBV7-9 to TRBJ2-7; D tentatively reads TRBD1 or TRBD2 (5 bases each). Trimming removed 0 bases at V and 6 bases at J, with 12 bases between. The CDR3 runs to 14 residues. Germline-derived CDR1 and CDR2 are SEHNR and FQNEAQ (reference sequence). In DNA, the CDR3 is TGTGCCAGCAGCTTAGCTACAGGACTGGTCGAGCAGTACTTC. This sequence encodes CASSLATGLVEQYF. The whole variable domain, remainder taken from reference TRBV7-9 and TRBJ2-7, is DTGVSQNPRHKITKRGQNVTFRCDPISEHNRLYWYRQTLGQGPEFLTYFQNEAQLEKSRLLSDRFSAERPKGSFSTLEIQRTEQGDSAMYLCASSLATGLVEQYFGPGTRLTVT.

Notes on this clonotype: Just one base apart from a much larger clone, this may be a read error. The rearrangement links TRBV5-6 to TRBJ1-1; D unclear. The CDR3 is made up of 11 amino acids. Germline CDR1 is SGHDT and CDR2 is YYEEEE. Trimming cost V 10 bases and J 2 bases, with 9 bases left between them. This chain's CDR3 is CAGNGNTEAFF. The CDR3 DNA follows: TGTGCCGGCAACGGAAACACTGAAGCTTTCTTT.

The CDR3 loop reads CASSLVGNYNEQFF. CDR3 coding DNA: TGTGCCAGCAGCTTAGTGGGAAATTACAATGAGCAGTTCTTC. This rearrangement joins TRBV7-8 to TRBJ2-1; D uncertain. CDR3 size: 14 residues. Trimming stripped 1 base from V and 4 bases from J, with 8 bases between. The germline V gene has CDR1 SGHVS and CDR2 FQNEAQ.

This clonotype turned up a few times. The gene calls are TRBV29-1 and TRBJ1-1, with a weak D call TRBD1 (5 bases). The germline V gene has CDR1 SQVTM and CDR2 ANQGSEA. This CDR3 contains 12 residues. Trimming removed 5 bases from V and 2 bases from J, with 9 bases in between. The CDR3 region has the DNA TGCAGCGTTCGGCAGGGAAACACTGAAGCTTTCTTT. This codes for CSVRQGNTEAFF.

In its sample, this clonotype was seen a few times. The chain is built from TRBV27 and TRBJ1-2; 8 nucleotides align to TRBD1. Germline CDR1 and CDR2: MNHEY and SMNVEV (reference sequence). CDR3 length equals 15 residues. V shed 4 bases and J 3 bases; nucleotides not matched to a gene: 7. CDR3 in amino acids: CASSSVAGGDYGYTF. In DNA form, the CDR3 reads TGTGCCAGCAGTTCGGTCGCAGGGGGCGACTATGGCTACACCTTC.

There are many counts of this clonotype. This rearrangement joins TRBV14 to TRBJ2-5, with D maybe TRBD2 (5 bases). Germline V gene sequence: CDR1 SGHDN, CDR2 FVKESK. The CDR3 totals 16 residues. V dropped 4 bases and J dropped 5 bases, with 20 bases sitting between them. CDR3 sequence reads: CASSLYDIYGEETQYF. Written as DNA, the CDR3 is TGTGCCAGCAGCCTCTATGACATCTACGGGGAGGAGACCCAGTACTTC.

This clonotype was detected only a few times. The rearrangement uses TRBV19 and TRBJ2-1; the D is unclear. The CDR3 is made up of 15 amino acids. The germline V gene encodes CDR1 LNHDA and CDR2 SQIVND (reference sequence). Trimming stripped 1 base from V and 4 bases from J, with 11 bases between. The CDR3 DNA sequence: TGTGCCAGTAGTATAGCGCACCACGAGTACAATGAGCAGTTCTTC. Its translation: CASSIAHHEYNEQFF.

This clonotype was found many times. This chain joins TRBV7-9 and TRBJ2-2; maybe TRBD1 (5 bases). Trimming removed 4 bases from V and 6 bases from J, with 21 bases in between. The CDR3 sequence is 17 residues long. Per the germline V gene, CDR1 is SEHNR and CDR2 is FQNEAQ (reference sequence). The CDR3 DNA sequence: TGTGCCAGCAGCTCCACAAGAAAGGACAAGGGGCCCGGGGAGCTGTTTTTT. Protein product: CASSSTRKDKGPGELFF.

The chain is built from TRBV4-1 and TRBJ2-7; 8 nucleotides line up with TRBD1. Germline assignment: CDR1 MGHRA and CDR2 YSYEKL. With V trimmed by 2 bases and J by 5 bases, 8 bases remained unmatched. CDR3 length: 15 residues. The CDR3 bases are TGCGCCAGCAGCCAAACCCGACAGGGGCTCCACGAGCAGTACTTC. It yields the protein CASSQTRQGLHEQYF.

This clonotype was seen a few times. The chain couples TRBV7-7 to TRBJ2-5, with 9 nucleotides matching TRBD2. The CDR3 has 15 residues. V dropped 3 bases and J dropped 2; count of bases not matched to a gene: 4. Germline values: CDR1 SSHAT, CDR2 FNYEAQ (reference sequence). This CDR3 is CASSLIAGVQETQYF. CDR3 nucleotides: TGTGCCAGCAGCTTGATAGCGGGGGTGCAAGAGACCCAGTACTTC. Drawing the rest from reference TRBV7-7 and TRBJ2-5, the complete variable domain is GAGVSQSPRYKVTKRGQDVTLRCDPISSHATLYWYQQALGQGPEFLTYFNYEAQPDKSGLPSDRFSAERPEGSISTLTIQRTEQRDSAMYRCASSLIAGVQETQYFGPGTRLLVL.

This clonotype turned up a few times. This chain joins TRBV19 and TRBJ2-4; D ambiguous. The V and J ends lost 6 bases and 5 bases respectively, with 14 bases between them. The CDR3 is 14 residues long. Germline V CDR1 and CDR2: LNHDA, SQIVND (reference sequence). CDR3: CASRAGPSQNIQYF. CDR3 nucleotide sequence: TGTGCCAGTAGAGCCGGGCCGTCCCAAAACATTCAGTACTTC.

This clonotype was seen a few times. The chain couples TRBV28 to TRBJ1-5; tentatively, D is TRBD1 (6 bases). Trimming took off 5 bases at V and 7 bases at J, with 15 bases between the two ends. The CDR3 extends over 14 amino acids. CDR1 and CDR2 (germline): MDHEN, SYDVKM. DNA for the CDR3: TGTGCCAGCAGTAAACAGGGCCGCAGGCAGCCCCAGCATTTT. It specifies CASSKQGRRQPQHF.

The chain is built from TRBV20-1 and TRBJ2-5, with a tentative D call TRBD2 (6 bases). Per the germline V gene, CDR1 is DFQATT and CDR2 is SNEGSKA (reference sequence). The CDR3 covers 14 residues. With 0 bases removed from V and 1 base from J, the gap between germline ends came to 9 bases. The CDR3 here is CSARDLSGQETQYF. The DNA of the CDR3 is TGCAGTGCTAGAGATCTTAGCGGCCAAGAGACCCAGTACTTC.

The gene calls are TRBV6-5 and TRBJ2-7, with D perhaps TRBD1 (6 bases). The length of the CDR3 is 13 residues. V was shortened by 10 bases and J by 6 bases, with 19 bases between the two germline ends. Per the germline V gene, CDR1 is MNHEY and CDR2 is SVGAGI. DNA of the CDR3: TGTGCCACTACAGGGCCCGGAGGTCGCGAGCAGTACTTC. It translates to CATTGPGGREQYF.

This clonotype has more than one count but fewer than ten. CDR3 sequence reads: CASSVLAPSGYNEQFF. Written as DNA, the CDR3 is TGTGCCAGCAGTGTACTAGCGCCCTCCGGGTACAATGAGCAGTTCTTC. V is TRBV12-3 or TRBV12-4 and J is TRBJ2-1; 7 nucleotides agree with TRBD2. With 5 bases clipped from V and 4 bases from J, the junction kept 11 bases outside the gene matches. The CDR3 length is 16 residues.

The chain carries TRBV28 and TRBJ1-5, with D uncertain. Germline V gene lookup returns CDR1 MDHEN and CDR2 SYDVKM. Trimming left V 5 bases short and J 0 bases short, with 11 bases between. The CDR3 is 15 amino acids. This CDR3 reads CASSPSTVSNQPQHF. As DNA, the CDR3 is TGTGCCAGCAGTCCATCCACGGTTAGCAATCAGCCCCAGCATTTT.

The chain is built from TRBV7-6 and TRBJ2-6, with D possibly TRBD2 on 5 matching bases. Germline CDR1 and CDR2: SGHVS and FNYEAQ. The CDR3 is made up of 14 amino acids. V was pared by 4 bases and J by 4 bases, with 8 bases between. CDR3 protein: CASSYGMGANVLTF. CDR3 nucleotide sequence: TGTGCCAGCAGCTACGGGATGGGGGCCAACGTCCTGACTTTC.

This clonotype was seen repeatedly, ten times or more. The chain is built from TRBV5-1 and TRBJ2-3, with D uncertain. V lost 1 base, J lost 4 bases, and 10 bases lay in between. Germline V gene data show CDR1 as SGHRS and CDR2 as YFSETQ. CDR3 length: 14 residues. The CDR3 region is CASSLTSRSDTQYF. CDR3 DNA sequence: TGCGCCAGCAGCTTGACAAGCCGATCAGATACGCAGTATTTT.

Points on this clonotype: Just one base apart from a much larger clone, this may be a read error. The chain uses TRBV6-2 or TRBV6-3 and TRBJ2-7; D not certain. Germline values: CDR1 MNHEY, CDR2 SVGEGT. The V end lost 6 bases, the J end lost 5 bases, and 11 bases lay between the germline ends. This CDR3 contains 12 residues. CDR3 in amino acids: CASSSSFHEQYF. The CDR3, as DNA: TGTGCCAGCAGCTCGAGCTTCCACGAGCAGTACTTC.

The rearrangement uses TRBV19 and TRBJ1-5, with D perhaps TRBD1 (6 bases). The CDR3 covers 12 residues. Trimming stripped 3 bases from V and 13 bases from J, with 13 bases between. CDR1 is LNHDA and CDR2 is SQIVND in the germline V gene (reference sequence). The CDR3 region has the DNA TGTGCCAGTAGTATTGTGGGGGCTTCTCAGCATTTT. Its translation: CASSIVGASQHF.

In regard to this clonotype: A much larger clone lies a single base off, so this may be a read error. Lacking the conserved final phenylalanine or tryptophan, this CDR3 likely reflects a read error. The chain couples TRBV6-2 or TRBV6-3 to TRBJ2-3, with 7 bases lining up with TRBD1. This CDR3 is 14 amino acids long. The V segment lost 6 bases and the J segment 2 bases; nucleotides outside the gene matches: 5. Germline V gene lookup returns CDR1 MNHEY and CDR2 SVGEGT. CDR3 in amino acids: CASSQQGTTDTQYS. The CDR3 DNA reads TGTGCCAGCAGCCAACAGGGGACCACAGATACGCAGTATTCT.

As to this clonotype: A much larger clonotype is one base distant, so this may be a read error. The chain combines TRBV7-9 with TRBJ1-1, with 11 nucleotides matching TRBD1. The J segment lost 5 bases and the V segment lost 7 bases, leaving 12 bases of the junction unmatched. Germline assignment: CDR1 SEHNR and CDR2 FQNEAQ (reference sequence). This CDR3 is built from 16 residues. The CDR3 spells CASNYGTGGNGTEAFF. CDR3 bases: TGTGCCAGCAACTATGGGACAGGGGGAAATGGTACTGAAGCTTTCTTT. Drawing the rest from reference TRBV7-9 and TRBJ1-1, the complete variable domain is DTGVSQNPRHKITKRGQNVTFRCDPISEHNRLYWYRQTLGQGPEFLTYFQNEAQLEKSRLLSDRFSAERPKGSFSTLEIQRTEQGDSAMYLCASNYGTGGNGTEAFFGQGTRLTVV.

This clonotype was seen just once. The chain is built from TRBV6-1 and TRBJ2-4, with TRBD2 matching 7 bases. The CDR3 extends over 14 amino acids. V lost 6 bases to trimming and J lost 6 bases; unmatched junction nucleotides: 8. The V gene's germline CDR1 is MNHNS and CDR2 SASEGT. In DNA form, the CDR3 reads TGTGCCAGCAGGGGGGGGTCCCCTTCAAACATTCAGTACTTC. Encoded protein: CASRGGSPSNIQYF.